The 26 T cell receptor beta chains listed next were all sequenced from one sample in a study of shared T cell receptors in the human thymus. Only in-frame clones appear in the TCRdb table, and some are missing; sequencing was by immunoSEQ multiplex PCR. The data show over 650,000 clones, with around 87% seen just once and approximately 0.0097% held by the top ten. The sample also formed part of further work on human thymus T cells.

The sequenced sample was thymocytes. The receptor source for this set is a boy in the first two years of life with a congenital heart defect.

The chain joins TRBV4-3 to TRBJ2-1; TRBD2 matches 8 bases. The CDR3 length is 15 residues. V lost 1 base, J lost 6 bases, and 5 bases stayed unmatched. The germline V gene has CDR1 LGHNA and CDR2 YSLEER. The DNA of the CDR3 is TGCGCCAGCAGCCAAGGGGATAGCGGGATCAATGAGCAGTTCTTC. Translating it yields CASSQGDSGINEQFF.

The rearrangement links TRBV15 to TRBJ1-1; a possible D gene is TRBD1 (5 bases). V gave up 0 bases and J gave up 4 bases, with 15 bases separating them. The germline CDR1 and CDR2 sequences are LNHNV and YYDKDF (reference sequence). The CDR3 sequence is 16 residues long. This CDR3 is CATSRDPPRGGTEAFF. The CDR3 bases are TGTGCCACCAGCAGAGATCCCCCCCGGGGGGGCACTGAAGCTTTCTTT.

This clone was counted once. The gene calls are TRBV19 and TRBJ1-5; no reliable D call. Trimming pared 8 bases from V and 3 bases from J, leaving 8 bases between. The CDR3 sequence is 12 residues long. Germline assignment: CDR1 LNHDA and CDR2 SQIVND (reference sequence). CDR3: CASGDSNQPQHF. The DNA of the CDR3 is TGTGCCAGTGGAGATTCCAATCAGCCCCAGCATTTT.

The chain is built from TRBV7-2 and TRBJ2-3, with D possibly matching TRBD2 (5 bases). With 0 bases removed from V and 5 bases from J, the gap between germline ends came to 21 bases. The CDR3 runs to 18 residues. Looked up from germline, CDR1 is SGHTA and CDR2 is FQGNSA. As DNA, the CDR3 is TGTGCCAGCAGCTTAGCGCTTCTTGTGGACTCCTGGGAAGATACGCAGTATTTT. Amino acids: CASSLALLVDSWEDTQYF. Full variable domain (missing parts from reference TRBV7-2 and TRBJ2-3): GAGVSQSPSNKVTEKGKDVELRCDPISGHTALYWYRQSLGQGLEFLIYFQGNSAPDKSGLPSDRFSAERTGGSVSTLTIQRTQQEDSAVYLCASSLALLVDSWEDTQYFGPGTRLTVL.

This CDR3 reads CASSWGHPSYEQYF. CDR3 nucleotides: TGTGCCAGCAGCTGGGGGCACCCCTCCTACGAGCAGTACTTC. The chain combines TRBV5-6 with TRBJ2-7, with a tentative D call TRBD1 (6 bases). Germline V CDR1 and CDR2: SGHDT, YYEEEE. V was shortened by 3 bases and J by 0 bases, with 10 bases between the two germline ends. This CDR3 has 14 residues. The whole variable domain, remainder taken from reference TRBV5-6 and TRBJ2-7, is DAGVTQSPTHLIKTRGQQVTLRCSPKSGHDTVSWYQQALGQGPQFIFQYYEEEERQRGNFPDRFSGHQFPNYSSELNVNALLLGDSALYLCASSWGHPSYEQYFGPGTRLTVT.

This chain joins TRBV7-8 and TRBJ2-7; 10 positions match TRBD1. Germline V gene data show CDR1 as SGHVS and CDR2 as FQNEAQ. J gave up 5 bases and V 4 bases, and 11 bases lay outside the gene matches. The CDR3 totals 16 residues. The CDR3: CASSSTRGTGDDEQYF. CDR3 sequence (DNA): TGTGCCAGCAGCTCCACTCGGGGGACAGGGGACGACGAGCAGTACTTC.

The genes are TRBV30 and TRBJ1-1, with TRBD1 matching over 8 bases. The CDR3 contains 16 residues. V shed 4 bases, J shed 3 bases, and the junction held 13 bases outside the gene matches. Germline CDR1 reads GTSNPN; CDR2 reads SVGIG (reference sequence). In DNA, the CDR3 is TGTGCCTGGAAGGACAGGGAGGTAAGCACATACACTGAAGCTTTCTTT. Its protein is CAWKDREVSTYTEAFF.

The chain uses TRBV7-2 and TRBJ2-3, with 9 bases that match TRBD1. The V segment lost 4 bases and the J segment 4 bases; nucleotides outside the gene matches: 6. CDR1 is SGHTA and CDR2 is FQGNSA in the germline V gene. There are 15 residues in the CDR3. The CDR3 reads CASSWWTGAPDTQYF. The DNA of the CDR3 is TGTGCCAGCAGCTGGTGGACAGGGGCGCCAGATACGCAGTATTTT.

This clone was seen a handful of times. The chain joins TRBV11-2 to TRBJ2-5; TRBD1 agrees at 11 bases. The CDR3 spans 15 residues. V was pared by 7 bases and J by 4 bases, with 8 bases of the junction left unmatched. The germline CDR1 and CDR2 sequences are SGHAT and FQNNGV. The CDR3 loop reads CASTQDRGRRETQYF. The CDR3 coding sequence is TGTGCCAGCACCCAGGACAGGGGGCGGAGAGAGACCCAGTACTTC. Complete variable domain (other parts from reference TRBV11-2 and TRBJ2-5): EAGVAQSPRYKIIEKRQSVAFWCNPISGHATLYWYQQILGQGPKLLIQFQNNGVVDDSQLPKDRFSAERLKGVDSTLKIQPAKLEDSAVYLCASTQDRGRRETQYFGPGTRLLVL.

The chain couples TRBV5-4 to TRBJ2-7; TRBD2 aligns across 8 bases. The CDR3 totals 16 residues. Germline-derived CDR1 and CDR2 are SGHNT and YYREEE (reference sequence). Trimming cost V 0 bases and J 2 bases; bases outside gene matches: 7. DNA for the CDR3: TGTGCCAGCAGCTTGGCCACTAGCGGTCCCGCCTACGAGCAGTACTTC. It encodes CASSLATSGPAYEQYF.

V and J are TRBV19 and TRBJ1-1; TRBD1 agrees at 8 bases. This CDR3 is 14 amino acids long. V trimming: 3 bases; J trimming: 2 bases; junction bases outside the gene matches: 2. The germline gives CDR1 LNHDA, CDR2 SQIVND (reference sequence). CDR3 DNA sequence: TGTGCCAGTAGTATGGCAGGGGGCAACACTGAAGCTTTCTTT. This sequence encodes CASSMAGGNTEAFF.

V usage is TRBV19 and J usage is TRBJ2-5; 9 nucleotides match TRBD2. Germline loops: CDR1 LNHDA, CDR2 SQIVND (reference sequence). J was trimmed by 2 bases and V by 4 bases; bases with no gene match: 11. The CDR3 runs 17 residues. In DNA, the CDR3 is TGTGCCAGTAGTAAGAGGTATAGCGGGAGATCACAAGAGACCCAGTACTTC. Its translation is CASSKRYSGRSQETQYF.

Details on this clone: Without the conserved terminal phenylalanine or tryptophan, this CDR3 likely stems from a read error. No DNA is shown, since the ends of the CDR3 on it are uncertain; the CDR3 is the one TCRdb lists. This CDR3 reads CASSRGPP. This chain connects TRBV21-1 to TRBJ2-7; the listed D gene, TRBD1, was not tested against the DNA. TRBV21-1 is classified as a pseudogene. 8 amino acids form the CDR3, both terminal residues included.

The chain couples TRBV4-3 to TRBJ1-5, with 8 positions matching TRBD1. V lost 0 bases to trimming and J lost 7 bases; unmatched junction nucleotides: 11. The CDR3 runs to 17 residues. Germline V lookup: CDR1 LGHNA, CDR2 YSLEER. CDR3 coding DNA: TGCGCCAGCAGCCAAGATCAGGTCAGGGGGCCGGGGCAGCCCCAGCATTTT. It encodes CASSQDQVRGPGQPQHF.

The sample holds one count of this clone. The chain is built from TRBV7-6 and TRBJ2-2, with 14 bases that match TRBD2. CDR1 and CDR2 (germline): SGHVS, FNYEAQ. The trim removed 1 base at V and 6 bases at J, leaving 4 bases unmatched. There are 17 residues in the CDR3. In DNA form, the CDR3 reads TGTGCCAGCAGCTTAGGGCCGGGACTAGCGGGAGCCGGGGAGCTGTTTTTT. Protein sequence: CASSLGPGLAGAGELFF.

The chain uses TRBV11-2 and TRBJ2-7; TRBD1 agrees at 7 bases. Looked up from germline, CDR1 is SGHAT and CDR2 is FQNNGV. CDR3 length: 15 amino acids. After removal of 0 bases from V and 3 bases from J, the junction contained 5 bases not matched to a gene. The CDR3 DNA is TGTGCCAGCAGCTTAGATCGGCAGGGGGTCTACGAGCAGTACTTC. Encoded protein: CASSLDRQGVYEQYF.

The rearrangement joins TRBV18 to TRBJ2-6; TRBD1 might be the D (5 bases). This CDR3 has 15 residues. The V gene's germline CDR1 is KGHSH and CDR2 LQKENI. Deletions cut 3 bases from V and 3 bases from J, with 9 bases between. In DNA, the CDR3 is TGTGCCAGCTCACCCCAGACAGATGGGGCCAACGTCCTGACTTTC. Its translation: CASSPQTDGANVLTF. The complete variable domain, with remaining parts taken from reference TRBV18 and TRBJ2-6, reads NAGVMQNPRHLVRRRGQEARLRCSPMKGHSHVYWYRQLPEEGLKFMVYLQKENIIDESGMPKERFSAEFPKEGPSILRIQQVVRGDSAAYFCASSPQTDGANVLTFGAGSRLTVL.

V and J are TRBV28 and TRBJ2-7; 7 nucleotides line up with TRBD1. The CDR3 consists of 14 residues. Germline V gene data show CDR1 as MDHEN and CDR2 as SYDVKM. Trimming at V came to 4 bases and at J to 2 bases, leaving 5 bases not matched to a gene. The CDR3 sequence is CASSYRTGPYEQYF. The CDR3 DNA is TGTGCCAGCAGTTACCGGACAGGCCCCTACGAGCAGTACTTC.

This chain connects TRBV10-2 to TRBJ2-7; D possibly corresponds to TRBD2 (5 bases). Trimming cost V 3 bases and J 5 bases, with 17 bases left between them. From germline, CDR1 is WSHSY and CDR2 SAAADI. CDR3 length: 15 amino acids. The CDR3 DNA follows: TGCGCCAGCAGTGAATTCAGGTGGGAGATACACGAGCAGTACTTC. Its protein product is CASSEFRWEIHEQYF.

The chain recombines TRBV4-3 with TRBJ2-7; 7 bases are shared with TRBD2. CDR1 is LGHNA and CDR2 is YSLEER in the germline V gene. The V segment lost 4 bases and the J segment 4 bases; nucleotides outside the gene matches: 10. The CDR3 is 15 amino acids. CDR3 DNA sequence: TGCGCCAGCAGCCTTCGTCTAGCGGATGAATACGAGCAGTACTTC. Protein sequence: CASSLRLADEYEQYF.

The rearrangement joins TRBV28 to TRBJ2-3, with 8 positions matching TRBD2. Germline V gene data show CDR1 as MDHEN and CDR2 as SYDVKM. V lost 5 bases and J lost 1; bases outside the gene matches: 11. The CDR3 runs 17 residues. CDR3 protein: CASSPPGGGRRTDTQYF. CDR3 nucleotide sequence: TGTGCCAGCAGTCCCCCAGGCGGGGGGCGCCGCACAGATACGCAGTATTTT.

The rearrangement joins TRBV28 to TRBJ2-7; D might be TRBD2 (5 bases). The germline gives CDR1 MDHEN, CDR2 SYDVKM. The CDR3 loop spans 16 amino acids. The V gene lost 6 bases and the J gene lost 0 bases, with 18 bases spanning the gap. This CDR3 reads CASRPREGWNSYEQYF. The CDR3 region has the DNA TGTGCCAGCAGGCCCCGCGAGGGTTGGAACTCCTACGAGCAGTACTTC.

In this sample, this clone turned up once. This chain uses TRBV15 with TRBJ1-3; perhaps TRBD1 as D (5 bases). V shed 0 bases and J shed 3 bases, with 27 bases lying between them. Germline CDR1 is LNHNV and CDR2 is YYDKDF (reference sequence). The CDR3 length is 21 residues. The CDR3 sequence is CATSRDATVPETSLLGNTIYF. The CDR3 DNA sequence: TGTGCCACCAGCAGAGATGCGACAGTGCCAGAGACCTCCCTTCTTGGAAACACCATATATTTT.

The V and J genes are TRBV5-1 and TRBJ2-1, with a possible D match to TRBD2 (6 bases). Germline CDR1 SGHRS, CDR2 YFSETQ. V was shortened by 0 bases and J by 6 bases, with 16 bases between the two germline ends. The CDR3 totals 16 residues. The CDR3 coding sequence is TGCGCCAGCAGCTTGGCCGTCGCTGCGGGAATCAATGAGCAGTTCTTC. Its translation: CASSLAVAAGINEQFF.

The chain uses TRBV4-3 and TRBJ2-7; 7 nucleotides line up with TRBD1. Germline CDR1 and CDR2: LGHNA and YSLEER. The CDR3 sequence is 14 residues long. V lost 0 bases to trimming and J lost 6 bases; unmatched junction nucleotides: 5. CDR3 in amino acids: CASSQDINRGEQYF. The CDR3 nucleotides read TGCGCCAGCAGCCAAGATATAAACAGGGGCGAGCAGTACTTC.

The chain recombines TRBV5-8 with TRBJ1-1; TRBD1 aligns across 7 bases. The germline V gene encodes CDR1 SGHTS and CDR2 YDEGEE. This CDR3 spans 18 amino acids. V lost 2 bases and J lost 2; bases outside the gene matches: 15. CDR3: CASSLRDSSPWGNTEAFF. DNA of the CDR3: TGTGCCAGCAGCTTAAGGGACAGCTCTCCTTGGGGTAACACTGAAGCTTTCTTT.